This T cell receptor (beta chain) was identified during a study of blood T cell repertoires in COVID-19. Overall study context: The samples span acute and convalescent COVID-19 from the United States, Italy and Spain.

Germline V CDR1 and CDR2: WSHSY, SAAADI. The CDR3 is made up of 12 amino acids. The V gene end was trimmed by 6 bases and the J gene end by 8 bases; junction bases not matched to a gene: 2. Recovered status applied to Cohort 3 donors who had two consecutive negative PCRs. It also applied to those with clearance or with symptom resolution. Per the original data handling: It was from reference gene primer amplification that nucleated cell counts were estimated. Clones were read by immunoSEQ multiplex PCR, and TCRdb kept only the in-frame ones, dropping some. V and J calls and clone size are those listed in that table; D and trimming were worked out from the DNA. Among 200,000 to 250,000 clones listed, roughly 89% were seen once.

V is TRBV10-2 and J is TRBJ1-4, with TRBD1 matching over 8 bases. The receptor was isolated from a woman in her thirties or forties who had recovered from COVID-19. Input material: PBMCs or T cells enriched from blood (not recorded which). The CDR3: CASSGTGEKLFF. CDR3 DNA: TGCGCCAGCAGCGGGACAGGCGAAAAACTGTTTTTT.